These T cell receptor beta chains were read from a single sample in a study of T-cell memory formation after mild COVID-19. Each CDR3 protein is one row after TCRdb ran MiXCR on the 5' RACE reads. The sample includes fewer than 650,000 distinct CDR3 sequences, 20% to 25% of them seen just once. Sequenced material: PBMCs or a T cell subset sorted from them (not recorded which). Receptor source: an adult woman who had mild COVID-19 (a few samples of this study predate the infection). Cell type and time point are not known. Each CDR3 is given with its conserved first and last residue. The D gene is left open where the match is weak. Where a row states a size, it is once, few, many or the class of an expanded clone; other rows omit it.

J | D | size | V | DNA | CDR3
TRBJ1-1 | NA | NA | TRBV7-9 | TGTGCCAGCAGCTTTTATAAGGGTGGCGACACTGAAGCTTTCTTT | CASSFYKGGDTEAFF
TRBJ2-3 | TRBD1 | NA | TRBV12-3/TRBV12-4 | TGTGCCAGCAGATTGGACAGGGGGCGAGATACGCAGTATTTT | CASRLDRGRDTQYF
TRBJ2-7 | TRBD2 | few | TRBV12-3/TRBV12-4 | TGTGCCAGCAGTTTAGTCGCTAGCGGGAGGACATACGAGCAGTACTTC | CASSLVASGRTYEQYF
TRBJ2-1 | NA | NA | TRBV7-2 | TGTGCCAGCAGCTTAGATCGGCCCCTTATTATTGGTAACAATGAGCAGTTCTTC | CASSLDRPLIIGNNEQFF
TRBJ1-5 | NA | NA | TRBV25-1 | TGTGCCAGCAGTGAATCCGAGGGGAGCAATCAGCCCCAGCATTTT | CASSESEGSNQPQHF
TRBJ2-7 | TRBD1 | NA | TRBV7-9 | TGTGCCAGCAGCGACCGGGACAGAAATATTTACGAGCAGTACTTC | CASSDRDRNIYEQYF
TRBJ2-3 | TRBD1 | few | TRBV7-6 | TGTGCCAGCAGCTTAGGACGACAGGGCGCAGATACGCAGTATTTT | CASSLGRQGADTQYF
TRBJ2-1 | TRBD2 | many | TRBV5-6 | TGTGCCAGCAGCTTGGTTGGACTAGCGGGGGCGGCCTACAATGAGCAGTTCTTC | CASSLVGLAGAAYNEQFF
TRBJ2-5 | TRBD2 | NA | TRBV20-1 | TGCAGTGCTAGAGTAACAGCGGGAGGAGAGACCCAGTACTTC | CSARVTAGGETQYF
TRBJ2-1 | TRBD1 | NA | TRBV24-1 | TGTGCCACCAGTGATCACGACAGGGCCAATGAGCAGTTCTTC | CATSDHDRANEQFF
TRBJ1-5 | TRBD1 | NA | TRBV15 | TGTGCCACCAGCAGAGGTTCTTACAGGGGGGAAAATCAGCCCCAGCATTTT | CATSRGSYRGENQPQHF
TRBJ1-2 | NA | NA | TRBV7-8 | TGTGCCAGCAGCTCCCAGACGGGGACGGAAGACTATGGCTACACCTTC | CASSSQTGTEDYGYTF
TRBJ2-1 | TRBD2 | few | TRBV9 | TGTGCCAGCAGCTCCCGACTAGCGGATGAGCAGTTCTTC | CASSSRLADEQFF
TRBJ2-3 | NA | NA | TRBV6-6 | TGTGCCAGCAGCCCCGGGGAGCGATACCTGCCAGATACGCAGTATTTT | CASSPGERYLPDTQYF
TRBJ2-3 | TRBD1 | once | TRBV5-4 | TGTGCCAGCAGCTCTGGACAGGGCCCAGATACGCAGTATTTT | CASSSGQGPDTQYF
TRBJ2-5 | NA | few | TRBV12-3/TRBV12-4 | TGTGCCAGCAGAGGACAGCTACAAGAGACCCAGTACTTC | CASRGQLQETQYF
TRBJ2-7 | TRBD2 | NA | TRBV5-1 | TGCGCCAGCAGCGGGGGACTAGCGGACATCCCCTTCTACGAGCAGTACTTC | CASSGGLADIPFYEQYF
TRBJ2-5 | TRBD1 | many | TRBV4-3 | TGCGCCAGCAGCCAAGGTTTGGGACAGCCTCAAGAGACCCAGTACTTC | CASSQGLGQPQETQYF
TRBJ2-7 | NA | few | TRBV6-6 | TGTGCCAGCACCATCGGAATATGGGACGCGTCATCAAATGGGGGCTACGAGCAGTACTTC | CASTIGIWDASSNGGYEQYF
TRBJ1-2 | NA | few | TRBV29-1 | TGCAGCGTTGATAGTGGTGCAGGCTATGGCTACACCTTC | CSVDSGAGYGYTF
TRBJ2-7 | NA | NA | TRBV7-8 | TGTGCCAGCACCCAACTAGGGTCCTACGAGCAGTACTTC | CASTQLGSYEQYF
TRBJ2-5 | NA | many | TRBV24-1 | TGTGCCACCAGTGATTGGGCGGGGACCCAGTACTTC | CATSDWAGTQYF
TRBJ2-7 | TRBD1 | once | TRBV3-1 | TGTGCCACCAGCCAAGCAGGGGGCCGGCACGAGCAGTACTTC | CATSQAGGRHEQYF
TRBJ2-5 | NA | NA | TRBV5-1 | TGCGCCAGCAGCTTGGACGCGTACGACCAAGAGACCCAGTACTTC | CASSLDAYDQETQYF
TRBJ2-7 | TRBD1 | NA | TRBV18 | TGTGCCAGCTCACCCGCCACAGGGGCTAAGGAGCAGTACTTC | CASSPATGAKEQYF
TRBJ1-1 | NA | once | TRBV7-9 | TGTGCCAGCAGCAACAACAGGAGGGCGAACACTGAAGCTTTCTTT | CASSNNRRANTEAFF
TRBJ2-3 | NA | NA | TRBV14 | TGTGCCAGCAGCCAACCATATAGCACAGATACGCAGTATTTT | CASSQPYSTDTQYF
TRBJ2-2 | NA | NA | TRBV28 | TGTGCCAGCAGCACGGGCCTGCAGACAACCGGGGAGCTGTTTTTT | CASSTGLQTTGELFF
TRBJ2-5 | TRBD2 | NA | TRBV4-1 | TGCGCCAGCAGCCTGGGAACGGGGGGTGTTCAAGAGACCCAGTACTTC | CASSLGTGGVQETQYF
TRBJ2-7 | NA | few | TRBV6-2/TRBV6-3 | TGTGCCAGCAGAACAGGGATCTACGAGCAGTACTTC | CASRTGIYEQYF
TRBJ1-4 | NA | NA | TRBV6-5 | TGTGCCAGCCGGGCCGTAAATGAAAAACTGTTTTTT | CASRAVNEKLFF
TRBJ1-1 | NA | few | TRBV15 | TGTGCCACCAGCAGCCGGGCAGGTGGGAACACTGAAGCTTTCTTT | CATSSRAGGNTEAFF
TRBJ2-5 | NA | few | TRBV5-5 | TGTGCCAGCAGCCGTGACGGCCTGAACCAAGAGACCCAGTACTTC | CASSRDGLNQETQYF
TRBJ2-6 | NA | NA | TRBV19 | TGTGCCAGTAGTGCGGGGTCCTCTGGGGCCAACGTCCTGACTTTC | CASSAGSSGANVLTF
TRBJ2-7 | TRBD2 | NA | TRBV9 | TGTGCCAGCAGCGTACGGGGGGGGCCAACCTACGAGCAGTACTTC | CASSVRGGPTYEQYF
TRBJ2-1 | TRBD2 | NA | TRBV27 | TGTGCCAGCAGTTCCCTCGAACTAGCGGGAGTAGTGTGGAATGAGCAGTTCTTC | CASSSLELAGVVWNEQFF
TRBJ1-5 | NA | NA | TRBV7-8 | TGTGCCAGCGCCCGCTTGGGAGGTAGCAATCAGCCCCAGCATTTT | CASARLGGSNQPQHF
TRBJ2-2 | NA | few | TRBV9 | TGTGCCAGCAGCGTCCGATCCTATAACGGGGAGCTGTTTTTT | CASSVRSYNGELFF
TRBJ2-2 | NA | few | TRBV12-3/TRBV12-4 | TGTGCCAGCAGTTTTTGGCCGAACACCGGGGAGCTGTTTTTT | CASSFWPNTGELFF
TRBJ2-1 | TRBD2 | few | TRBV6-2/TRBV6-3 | TGTGCCAGCAGTTACTTGGGACTAGCGGGAGGGGGGTCCTACAATGAGCAGTTCTTC | CASSYLGLAGGGSYNEQFF
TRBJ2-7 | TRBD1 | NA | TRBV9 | TGTGCCAGCAGCGTAGACGGGACAGGGTGGCCCTACGAGCAGTACTTC | CASSVDGTGWPYEQYF
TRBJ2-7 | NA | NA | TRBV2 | TGTGCCAGCAGTGAATTTTCGGGACTGACCTACGAGCAGTACTTC | CASSEFSGLTYEQYF
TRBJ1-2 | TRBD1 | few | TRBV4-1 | TGCGCCAGCAGCCAAGTTGGACAGGGGATATATGGCTACACCTTC | CASSQVGQGIYGYTF
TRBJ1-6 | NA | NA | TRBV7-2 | TGTGCCAGCAGCTCCGTTGATCGGCCCCTCCACTTT | CASSSVDRPLHF
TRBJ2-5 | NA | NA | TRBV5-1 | TGCGCCAGCAGCCACCCACCTCTAGGACAGCGTTTCCAAGAGACCCAGTACTTC | CASSHPPLGQRFQETQYF
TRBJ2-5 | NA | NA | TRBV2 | TGTGCCAGCAGTGACCTAGCAAGAGGGACCCAGTACTTC | CASSDLARGTQYF
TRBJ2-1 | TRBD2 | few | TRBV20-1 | TGCAGTGCGGGAGGGAGATCCTACAATGAGCAGTTCTTC | CSAGGRSYNEQFF